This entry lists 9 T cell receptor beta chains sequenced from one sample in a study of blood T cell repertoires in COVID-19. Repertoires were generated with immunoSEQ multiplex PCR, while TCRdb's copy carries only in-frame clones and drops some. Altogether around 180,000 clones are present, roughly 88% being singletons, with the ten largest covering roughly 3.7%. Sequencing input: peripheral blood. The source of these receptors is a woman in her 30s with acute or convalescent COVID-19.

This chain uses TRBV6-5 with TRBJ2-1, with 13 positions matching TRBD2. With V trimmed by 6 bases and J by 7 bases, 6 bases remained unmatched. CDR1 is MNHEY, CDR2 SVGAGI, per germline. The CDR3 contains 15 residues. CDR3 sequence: CASSRLAGGSNEQFF. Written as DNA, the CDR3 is TGTGCCAGCAGCCGACTAGCGGGAGGATCTAATGAGCAGTTCTTC.

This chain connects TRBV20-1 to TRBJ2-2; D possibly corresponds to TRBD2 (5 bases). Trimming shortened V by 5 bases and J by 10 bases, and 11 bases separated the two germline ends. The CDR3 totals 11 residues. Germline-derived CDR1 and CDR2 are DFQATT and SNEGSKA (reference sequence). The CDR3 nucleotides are TGCAGTGCTCGGCGGGCTGAGGAGCTGTTTTTT. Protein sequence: CSARRAEELFF.

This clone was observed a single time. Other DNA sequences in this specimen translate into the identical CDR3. The chain's CDR3 is CASRGPNQPQHF. In DNA form, the CDR3 reads TGTGCCAGCAGGGGCCCCAATCAGCCCCAGCATTTT. The V gene is TRBV28, the J gene TRBJ1-5; D uncertain. V was clipped by 6 bases and J by 3 bases, with 6 bases between them. The CDR3 has 12 amino acids. Germline CDR1 MDHEN, CDR2 SYDVKM. Complete variable domain (other parts from reference TRBV28 and TRBJ1-5): DVKVTQSSRYLVKRTGEKVFLECVQDMDHENMFWYRQDPGLGLRLIYFSYDVKMKEKGDIPEGYSVSREKKERFSLILESASTNQTSMYLCASRGPNQPQHFGDGTRLSIL.

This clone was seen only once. The CDR3 sequence: CASTRRDFKETEAFF. CDR3 DNA sequence: TGTGCCAGCACTCGACGGGATTTTAAAGAGACTGAAGCTTTCTTT. The chain employs TRBV2 and TRBJ1-1; D not certain. Trimming removed 7 bases from V and 5 bases from J, with 20 bases in between. The length of the CDR3 is 15 residues. CDR1 is SNHLY, CDR2 FYNNEI, per germline. Supplemented by reference TRBV2 and TRBJ1-1, the full variable domain reads EPEVTQTPSHQVTQMGQEVILRCVPISNHLYFYWYRQILGQKVEFLVSFYNNEISEKSEIFDDQFSVERPDGSNFTLKIRSTKLEDSAMYFCASTRRDFKETEAFFGQGTRLTVV.

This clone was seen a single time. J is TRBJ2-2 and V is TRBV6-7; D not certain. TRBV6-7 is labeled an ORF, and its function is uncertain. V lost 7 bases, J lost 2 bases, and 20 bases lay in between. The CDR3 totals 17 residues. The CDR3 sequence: CASTSPRVPLNTGELFF. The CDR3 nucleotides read TGTGCCAGCACCTCACCCCGGGTCCCCCTTAACACCGGGGAGCTGTTTTTT.

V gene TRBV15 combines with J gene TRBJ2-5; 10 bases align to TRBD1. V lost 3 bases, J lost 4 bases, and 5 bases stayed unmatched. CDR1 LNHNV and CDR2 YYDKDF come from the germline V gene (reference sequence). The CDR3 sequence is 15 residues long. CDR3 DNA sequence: TGTGCCACCAGCAGGCCGACAGGGGGCGGAGAGACCCAGTACTTC. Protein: CATSRPTGGGETQYF.

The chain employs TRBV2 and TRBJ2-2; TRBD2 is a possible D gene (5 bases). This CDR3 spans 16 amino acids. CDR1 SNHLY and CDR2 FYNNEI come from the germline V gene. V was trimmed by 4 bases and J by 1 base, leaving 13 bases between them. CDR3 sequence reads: CASSASHLRNTGELFF. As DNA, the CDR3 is TGTGCCAGCAGTGCTAGCCACTTAAGGAACACCGGGGAGCTGTTTTTT.

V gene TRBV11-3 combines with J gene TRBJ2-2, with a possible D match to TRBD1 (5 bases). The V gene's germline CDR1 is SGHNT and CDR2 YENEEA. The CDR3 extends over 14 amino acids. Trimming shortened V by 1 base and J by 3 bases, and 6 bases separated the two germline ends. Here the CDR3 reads CASSLGQHTGELFF. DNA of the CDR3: TGTGCCAGCAGCTTAGGACAGCACACCGGGGAGCTGTTTTTT.

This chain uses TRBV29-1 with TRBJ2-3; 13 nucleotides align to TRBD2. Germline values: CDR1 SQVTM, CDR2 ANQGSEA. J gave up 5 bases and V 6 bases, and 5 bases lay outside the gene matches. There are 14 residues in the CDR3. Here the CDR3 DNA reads TGCAGCGTCATGGGACTAGCGGGAAAAGATACGCAGTATTTT. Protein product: CSVMGLAGKDTQYF.